The T cell receptor (beta chain) under discussion was sequenced for a study of early T cells in non-severe SARS-CoV-2 infection. Per the germline V gene, CDR1 is SQVTM and CDR2 is ANQGSEA. The length of the CDR3 is 14 residues. Trimming cost V 5 bases and J 2 bases; bases outside gene matches: 9. TCRdb reprocessed the 5' RACE reads via MiXCR and lists one record per CDR3 protein. This sample has some 48,000 distinct CDR3 sequences, with 13% found just once. This clonotype has at least ten counts. The rearrangement links TRBV29-1 to TRBJ2-7; 7 positions match TRBD1. The sequencing sample was made of whole blood. The sequence came from an adult who was a healthcare worker with PCR-confirmed SARS-CoV-2 infection or an uninfected control (not recorded which). CDR3 sequence reads: CSVYATGTTYEQYF. In DNA form, the CDR3 reads TGCAGCGTTTACGCGACAGGGACGACCTACGAGCAGTACTTC.